This passage covers 30 T cell receptor beta chains from one sample sequenced in a study of metastatic and nonmetastatic thyroid tumors (dated by TCRdb to the early 2020s). Library prep was done by PCR. Sequencing was performed on an Illumina HiSeq 4000. TCRdb itself trimmed the public reads at Q25 with fastp, ran MiXCR and retained productive beta chains. The sample records tens of thousands of clones, 13% of which are singletons. Around 5% of the sample rests with the top ten. Before undergoing thyroid surgery, none of the patients had been given any kind of treatment. The sample consisted of blood. These receptors all stem from a female donor with papillary thyroid cancer or a benign thyroid nodule (not recorded which). Some clones in this sample may be carry-over from other donors' samples.

Many counts were recorded for this clone. V is TRBV5-4 and J is TRBJ1-3; D is unclear. This CDR3 is 14 amino acids long. Germline CDR1 and CDR2: SGHNT and YYREEE (reference sequence). The V gene lost 0 bases and the J gene lost 2 bases, with 6 bases spanning the gap. This CDR3 is CASSLGGTGNTIYF. The DNA for the CDR3 is TGTGCCAGCAGCTTGGGGGGTACTGGAAACACCATATATTTT.

This clone has a count of ten or more. CDR3 sequence (DNA): TGTGCCACGGCGACCGGGACGGTTAGCTCCTACGAGCAGTACTTC. Residues: CATATGTVSSYEQYF. The J gene is TRBJ2-7, the V gene TRBV24-1, with D perhaps matching TRBD1 or TRBD2 (5 bases each). The CDR3 covers 15 residues. The germline V and J ends were trimmed by 10 bases and 0 bases, with 18 bases remaining between them. The germline V gene has CDR1 KGHDR and CDR2 SFDVKD.

By share, this clone counts as medium-sized. The chain has TRBV5-1 and TRBJ2-7, with D tentatively TRBD1 (6 bases). Germline lookup yields CDR1 SGHRS and CDR2 YFSETQ. This CDR3 is 13 amino acids long. The germline V and J ends were trimmed by 5 bases and 2 bases, with 11 bases remaining between them. The CDR3 region is CASSPGQTYEQYF. For the CDR3, the DNA is TGCGCCAGCAGTCCCGGACAGACCTACGAGCAGTACTTC.

This clone appeared a few times. The chain recombines TRBV5-2 with TRBJ1-5. TRBV5-2 has pseudogene status. The CDR3 is 20 amino acids. The CDR3 spells CARDFRGGREEYTGNQPQHF. The CDR3 coding sequence is TGTGCCAGGGACTTCCGGGGGGGAAGGGAGGAATACACGGGCAATCAGCCCCAGCATTTT.

This clone occurred a few times. This chain connects TRBV20-1 to TRBJ2-7; the match to TRBD1 covers 8 bases. The length of the CDR3 is 14 residues. The germline CDR1 and CDR2 sequences are DFQATT and SNEGSKA (reference sequence). J lost 7 bases, V lost 3 bases, and 11 bases had no gene match. This CDR3 reads CSARGTGSLWEQYF. CDR3 nucleotide sequence: TGCAGTGCTAGGGGGACAGGATCTTTATGGGAGCAGTACTTC.

This clone was counted ten times or more. The chain combines TRBV12-3 or TRBV12-4 with TRBJ1-5; D not resolved. V was clipped by 7 bases and J by 6 bases, with 13 bases between them. The CDR3 is 13 residues long. CDR3 amino acids: CASTTDWGQPQHF. In DNA form, the CDR3 reads TGTGCCAGCACCACAGATTGGGGTCAGCCCCAGCATTTT.

At least ten counts were recorded for this clone. The CDR3 is CASRGIGSNQPQHF. The DNA for the CDR3 is TGTGCCAGTCGGGGGATTGGTAGCAATCAGCCCCAGCATTTT. The chain carries TRBV19 and TRBJ1-5; TRBD1 is a possible D gene (5 bases). The CDR3 spans 14 residues. Germline V gene sequence: CDR1 LNHDA, CDR2 SQIVND (reference sequence). The V gene lost 8 bases and the J gene lost 0 bases, with 11 bases spanning the gap.

This clone has at least ten counts. CDR3 sequence (DNA): TGCGCCAGCAGCCAAGAAGTTAGGGCGTTCTACAATGAGCAGTTCTTC. Translation: CASSQEVRAFYNEQFF. This chain uses TRBV4-3 with TRBJ2-1; unclear D gene. Looked up from germline, CDR1 is LGHNA and CDR2 is YSLEER. The CDR3 loop spans 16 amino acids. Between the trimmed V and J ends, which lost 0 bases and 3 bases, there was a span of 12 bases.

This clone appeared many times. Given a much more abundant clone one base away, this may be a read error. The genes are TRBV4-3 and TRBJ2-7; D possibly uses TRBD1 or TRBD2 (5 bases each). This CDR3 is built from 14 residues. Germline assignment: CDR1 LGHNA and CDR2 YSLEER. Trimming stripped 7 bases from V and 6 bases from J, with 19 bases between. CDR3 residues: CASIRGVAALEQYF. CDR3 nucleotide sequence: TGCGCCAGCATCCGAGGGGTGGCCGCCCTCGAGCAGTACTTC.

This clone has ten or more counts. This sequence joins TRBV30 and TRBJ1-4, with 7 bases lining up with TRBD1. CDR1 GTSNPN and CDR2 SVGIG come from the germline V gene (reference sequence). V lost 1 base to trimming and J lost 6 bases; unmatched junction nucleotides: 11. The CDR3 consists of 16 residues. In DNA, the CDR3 is TGTGCCTGGAGTGGGGCAGGGGGTCTTGGGTATGAAAAACTGTTTTTT. This translates into CAWSGAGGLGYEKLFF.

In this sample, this clone turned up many times. The chain recombines TRBV28 with TRBJ2-2, with TRBD1 as a possible D gene (7 bases). The CDR3 consists of 15 residues. The V and J ends lost 10 bases and 3 bases respectively, with 18 bases between them. Germline values: CDR1 MDHEN, CDR2 SYDVKM. The CDR3: CATGRGDRHTGELFF. In nucleotides, the CDR3 is TGTGCCACCGGTAGGGGGGACAGACACACCGGGGAGCTGTTTTTT.

This clone was picked up many times. At the DNA level, this CDR3 is encoded by other sequences in the same sample as well. The rearrangement uses TRBV19 and TRBJ1-5, with D hard to call. Germline V gene sequence: CDR1 LNHDA, CDR2 SQIVND (reference sequence). V was shortened by 5 bases and J by 0 bases, with 8 bases between the two germline ends. CDR3 length: 14 residues. CDR3 in DNA: TGTGCCAGTAGTGACTTCAATAGCAATCAGCCCCAGCATTTT. Its translation is CASSDFNSNQPQHF.

This clone is classed as medium-sized. This chain joins TRBV6-1 and TRBJ2-7; 7 bases are shared with TRBD2. V lost 6 bases and J lost 5; bases outside the gene matches: 10. Germline V CDR1 and CDR2: MNHNS, SASEGT. This CDR3 comprises 14 residues. The CDR3 sequence: CASSQATSPHEQYF. In DNA, the CDR3 is TGTGCCAGCAGCCAGGCGACTAGCCCACACGAGCAGTACTTC.

This clone was counted ten times or more. The V and J genes are TRBV29-1 and TRBJ1-3; 8 bases line up with TRBD1. This CDR3 is built from 14 residues. Germline trimming cut 4 bases from V and 4 bases from J; bases unmatched to any gene: 6. Looked up from germline, CDR1 is SQVTM and CDR2 is ANQGSEA. CDR3 residues: CSVVATGVGNTIYF. In nucleotides, the CDR3 is TGCAGCGTTGTCGCGACAGGGGTGGGAAACACCATATATTTT.

This clone showed up many times. V gene TRBV7-8 combines with J gene TRBJ2-7; possibly TRBD1 for D (6 bases). Germline CDR1 and CDR2: SGHVS and FQNEAQ. This CDR3 is 13 amino acids long. V shed 6 bases and J shed 7 bases, with 16 bases lying between them. CDR3 sequence: CASRRTKGGEQYF. CDR3 DNA sequence: TGTGCCAGCAGGCGAACGAAAGGGGGAGAGCAGTACTTC.

This clone has at least ten counts. This sequence joins TRBV6-4 and TRBJ2-5; 9 bases map to TRBD2. The CDR3 sequence is 16 residues long. Germline trimming cut 8 bases from V and 2 bases from J; bases unmatched to any gene: 12. CDR1 and CDR2 from the germline V gene are MRHNA and SNTAGT. In DNA form, the CDR3 reads TGTGCCAGCCCAAAACCAGGACTAGCGATTCAAGAGACCCAGTACTTC. Translating it yields CASPKPGLAIQETQYF.

Ten or more counts support this clone. The rearrangement links TRBV6-2 or TRBV6-3 to TRBJ2-5; TRBD1 might be the D (5 bases). This CDR3 spans 15 amino acids. Germline-derived CDR1 and CDR2 are MNHEY and SVGEGT. Trimming took off 4 bases at V and 1 base at J, with 13 bases between the two ends. The CDR3 DNA reads as TGTGCCAGCAGTTCGCAGGGCGCAGGCCAAGAGACCCAGTACTTC. Translating it yields CASSSQGAGQETQYF.

This clone has a count of ten or more. This chain's CDR3 is CSARSTSGRTDEQFF. The DNA of the CDR3 is TGCAGTGCTAGATCAACTAGCGGGAGAACGGATGAGCAGTTCTTC. This chain uses TRBV20-1 with TRBJ2-1; the match to TRBD2 covers 11 bases. Trimming removed 2 bases from V and 8 bases from J; junction bases left unmatched: 8. This CDR3 has 15 amino acids. Germline V gene sequence: CDR1 DFQATT, CDR2 SNEGSKA (reference sequence).

As for this clone: One end of the junction does not line up with germline, which may come from a read error. This chain connects TRBV7-3 to TRBJ1-2, with D possibly matching TRBD1 (5 bases). Germline CDR1 SGHTA, CDR2 FQGTGA. There are 13 residues in the CDR3. CDR3 coding DNA: TGTGCCAGCATCTCCGACAGATCCTATAGCTACACCTTC. As protein: CASISDRSYSYTF.

This clone was counted at least ten times. The chain employs TRBV29-1 and TRBJ2-7; 10 positions agree with TRBD1. V dropped 7 bases and J dropped 4; count of bases not matched to a gene: 7. Germline V gene sequence: CDR1 SQVTM, CDR2 ANQGSEA. The CDR3 totals 13 residues. CDR3: CSAQTGGGYEQYF. The CDR3 region has the DNA TGCAGCGCGCAGACAGGGGGCGGGTACGAGCAGTACTTC.

At least ten counts were recorded for this clone. The CDR3 nucleotides are TGCAGTGCTTATGACAGGGGAGTAGGAAACACTGAAGCTTTCTTT. This codes for CSAYDRGVGNTEAFF. The chain has TRBV20-1 and TRBJ1-1; 8 nucleotides agree with TRBD1. Trimming cost V 5 bases and J 2 bases; bases outside gene matches: 10. The CDR3 loop spans 15 amino acids. Germline lookup yields CDR1 DFQATT and CDR2 SNEGSKA (reference sequence).

This clone has a count of ten or more. The CDR3 nucleotides are TGTGCCAGCAGTCCACTCGGACAGGCGAGCACTGAAGCTTTCTTT. This codes for CASSPLGQASTEAFF. V gene TRBV25-1 combines with J gene TRBJ1-1; TRBD1 matches 7 bases. CDR1 MGHDK and CDR2 SYGVNS come from the germline V gene. J gave up 4 bases and V 5 bases, and 10 bases lay outside the gene matches. The CDR3 length is 15 residues. The complete variable domain, with remaining parts taken from reference TRBV25-1 and TRBJ1-1, reads EADIYQTPRYLVIGTGKKITLECSQTMGHDKMYWYQQDPGMELHLIHYSYGVNSTEKGDLSSESTVSRIRTEHFPLTLESARPSHTSQYLCASSPLGQASTEAFFGQGTRLTVV.

In its sample, this clone was seen a few times. V and J are TRBV4-2 and TRBJ2-7; D perhaps matches TRBD2 (6 bases). CDR1 is LGHNA and CDR2 is YNFKEQ in the germline V gene. The CDR3 is 15 residues long. Trimming cost V 1 base and J 2 bases, with 12 bases left between them. The CDR3 nucleotides are TGTGCCAGCAGCCAAGGGACTATCTGGCCCTACGAGCAGTACTTC. It yields the protein CASSQGTIWPYEQYF.

This clone was detected many times. V gene TRBV12-3 or TRBV12-4 combines with J gene TRBJ2-5; D is possibly TRBD1 or TRBD2 (5 bases each). V lost 3 bases and J lost 5, with 16 bases in between. The CDR3 is made up of 15 amino acids. The CDR3 DNA reads as TGTGCCAGCAGTTTTGTGCAGGGAGCCCAGGAGACCCAGTACTTC. Its protein is CASSFVQGAQETQYF.

Points on this clone: One junction end does not reproduce the germline sequence, and a read error may be involved. The J gene is TRBJ1-2, the V gene TRBV7-8, with D hard to call. The CDR3 length is 14 residues. Germline CDR1 SGHVS, CDR2 FQNEAQ. In DNA form, the CDR3 reads TGTGCCAGCAGCTTAGCTCTAGAAGGCTATGGATACACCTTC. This translates into CASSLALEGYGYTF.

This clone was detected ten times or more. The chain recombines TRBV7-9 with TRBJ1-1, with 7 positions matching TRBD1. The V segment lost 5 bases and the J segment 4 bases; nucleotides outside the gene matches: 10. The CDR3 consists of 15 residues. Germline lookup yields CDR1 SEHNR and CDR2 FQNEAQ (reference sequence). Here the CDR3 DNA reads TGTGCCAGCAGCCTCAGGGACAGCCGACGCACTGAAGCTTTCTTT. Translated: CASSLRDSRRTEAFF.

This clone rates as medium-sized (0.01 to 0.1%). This chain uses TRBV20-1 with TRBJ1-1; D unclear. The CDR3 covers 13 residues. Looked up from germline, CDR1 is DFQATT and CDR2 is SNEGSKA (reference sequence). V shed 1 base and J shed 0 bases, with 6 bases lying between them. CDR3 nucleotide sequence: TGCAGTGCTAGAGGACTGCTGAACACTGAAGCTTTCTTT. It codes for CSARGLLNTEAFF.

This clone was observed at least ten times. The CDR3 DNA reads TGTGCCAGCAGCCTCGGGACAGGGTGGACCGGGGAGCTGTTTTTT. Its protein product is CASSLGTGWTGELFF. V usage is TRBV6-1 and J usage is TRBJ2-2, with 9 bases that match TRBD1. The trim removed 6 bases at V and 5 bases at J, leaving 7 bases unmatched. Germline V lookup: CDR1 MNHNS, CDR2 SASEGT. CDR3 length: 15 amino acids.

The rearrangement uses TRBV5-6 and TRBJ1-4; D is perhaps TRBD1 (6 bases). CDR3 size: 19 residues. Germline CDR1 reads SGHDT; CDR2 reads YYEEEE. Trimming pared 4 bases from V and 2 bases from J, leaving 24 bases between. DNA of the CDR3: TGTGCCAGCAGCCTTGACCATTTTTTTTTTGGACAGACTAATGAAAAACTGTTTTTT. Protein product: CASSLDHFFFGQTNEKLFF.

A word on this clone: A junction boundary mismatches the germline segment, possibly from a read error. The same CDR3 arises from other DNA sequences in this sample as well. The chain uses TRBV5-4 and TRBJ2-2; D assignment may be TRBD1 or TRBD2 (6 bases each). Germline V gene sequence: CDR1 SGHNT, CDR2 YYREEE (reference sequence). The CDR3 is 16 amino acids. The CDR3 nucleotides are TGTGCCAGCAGTATCCAAGGGGGAGGAAACACCGGGGAGCTGTTTTTC. Its protein product is CASSIQGGGNTGELFF.